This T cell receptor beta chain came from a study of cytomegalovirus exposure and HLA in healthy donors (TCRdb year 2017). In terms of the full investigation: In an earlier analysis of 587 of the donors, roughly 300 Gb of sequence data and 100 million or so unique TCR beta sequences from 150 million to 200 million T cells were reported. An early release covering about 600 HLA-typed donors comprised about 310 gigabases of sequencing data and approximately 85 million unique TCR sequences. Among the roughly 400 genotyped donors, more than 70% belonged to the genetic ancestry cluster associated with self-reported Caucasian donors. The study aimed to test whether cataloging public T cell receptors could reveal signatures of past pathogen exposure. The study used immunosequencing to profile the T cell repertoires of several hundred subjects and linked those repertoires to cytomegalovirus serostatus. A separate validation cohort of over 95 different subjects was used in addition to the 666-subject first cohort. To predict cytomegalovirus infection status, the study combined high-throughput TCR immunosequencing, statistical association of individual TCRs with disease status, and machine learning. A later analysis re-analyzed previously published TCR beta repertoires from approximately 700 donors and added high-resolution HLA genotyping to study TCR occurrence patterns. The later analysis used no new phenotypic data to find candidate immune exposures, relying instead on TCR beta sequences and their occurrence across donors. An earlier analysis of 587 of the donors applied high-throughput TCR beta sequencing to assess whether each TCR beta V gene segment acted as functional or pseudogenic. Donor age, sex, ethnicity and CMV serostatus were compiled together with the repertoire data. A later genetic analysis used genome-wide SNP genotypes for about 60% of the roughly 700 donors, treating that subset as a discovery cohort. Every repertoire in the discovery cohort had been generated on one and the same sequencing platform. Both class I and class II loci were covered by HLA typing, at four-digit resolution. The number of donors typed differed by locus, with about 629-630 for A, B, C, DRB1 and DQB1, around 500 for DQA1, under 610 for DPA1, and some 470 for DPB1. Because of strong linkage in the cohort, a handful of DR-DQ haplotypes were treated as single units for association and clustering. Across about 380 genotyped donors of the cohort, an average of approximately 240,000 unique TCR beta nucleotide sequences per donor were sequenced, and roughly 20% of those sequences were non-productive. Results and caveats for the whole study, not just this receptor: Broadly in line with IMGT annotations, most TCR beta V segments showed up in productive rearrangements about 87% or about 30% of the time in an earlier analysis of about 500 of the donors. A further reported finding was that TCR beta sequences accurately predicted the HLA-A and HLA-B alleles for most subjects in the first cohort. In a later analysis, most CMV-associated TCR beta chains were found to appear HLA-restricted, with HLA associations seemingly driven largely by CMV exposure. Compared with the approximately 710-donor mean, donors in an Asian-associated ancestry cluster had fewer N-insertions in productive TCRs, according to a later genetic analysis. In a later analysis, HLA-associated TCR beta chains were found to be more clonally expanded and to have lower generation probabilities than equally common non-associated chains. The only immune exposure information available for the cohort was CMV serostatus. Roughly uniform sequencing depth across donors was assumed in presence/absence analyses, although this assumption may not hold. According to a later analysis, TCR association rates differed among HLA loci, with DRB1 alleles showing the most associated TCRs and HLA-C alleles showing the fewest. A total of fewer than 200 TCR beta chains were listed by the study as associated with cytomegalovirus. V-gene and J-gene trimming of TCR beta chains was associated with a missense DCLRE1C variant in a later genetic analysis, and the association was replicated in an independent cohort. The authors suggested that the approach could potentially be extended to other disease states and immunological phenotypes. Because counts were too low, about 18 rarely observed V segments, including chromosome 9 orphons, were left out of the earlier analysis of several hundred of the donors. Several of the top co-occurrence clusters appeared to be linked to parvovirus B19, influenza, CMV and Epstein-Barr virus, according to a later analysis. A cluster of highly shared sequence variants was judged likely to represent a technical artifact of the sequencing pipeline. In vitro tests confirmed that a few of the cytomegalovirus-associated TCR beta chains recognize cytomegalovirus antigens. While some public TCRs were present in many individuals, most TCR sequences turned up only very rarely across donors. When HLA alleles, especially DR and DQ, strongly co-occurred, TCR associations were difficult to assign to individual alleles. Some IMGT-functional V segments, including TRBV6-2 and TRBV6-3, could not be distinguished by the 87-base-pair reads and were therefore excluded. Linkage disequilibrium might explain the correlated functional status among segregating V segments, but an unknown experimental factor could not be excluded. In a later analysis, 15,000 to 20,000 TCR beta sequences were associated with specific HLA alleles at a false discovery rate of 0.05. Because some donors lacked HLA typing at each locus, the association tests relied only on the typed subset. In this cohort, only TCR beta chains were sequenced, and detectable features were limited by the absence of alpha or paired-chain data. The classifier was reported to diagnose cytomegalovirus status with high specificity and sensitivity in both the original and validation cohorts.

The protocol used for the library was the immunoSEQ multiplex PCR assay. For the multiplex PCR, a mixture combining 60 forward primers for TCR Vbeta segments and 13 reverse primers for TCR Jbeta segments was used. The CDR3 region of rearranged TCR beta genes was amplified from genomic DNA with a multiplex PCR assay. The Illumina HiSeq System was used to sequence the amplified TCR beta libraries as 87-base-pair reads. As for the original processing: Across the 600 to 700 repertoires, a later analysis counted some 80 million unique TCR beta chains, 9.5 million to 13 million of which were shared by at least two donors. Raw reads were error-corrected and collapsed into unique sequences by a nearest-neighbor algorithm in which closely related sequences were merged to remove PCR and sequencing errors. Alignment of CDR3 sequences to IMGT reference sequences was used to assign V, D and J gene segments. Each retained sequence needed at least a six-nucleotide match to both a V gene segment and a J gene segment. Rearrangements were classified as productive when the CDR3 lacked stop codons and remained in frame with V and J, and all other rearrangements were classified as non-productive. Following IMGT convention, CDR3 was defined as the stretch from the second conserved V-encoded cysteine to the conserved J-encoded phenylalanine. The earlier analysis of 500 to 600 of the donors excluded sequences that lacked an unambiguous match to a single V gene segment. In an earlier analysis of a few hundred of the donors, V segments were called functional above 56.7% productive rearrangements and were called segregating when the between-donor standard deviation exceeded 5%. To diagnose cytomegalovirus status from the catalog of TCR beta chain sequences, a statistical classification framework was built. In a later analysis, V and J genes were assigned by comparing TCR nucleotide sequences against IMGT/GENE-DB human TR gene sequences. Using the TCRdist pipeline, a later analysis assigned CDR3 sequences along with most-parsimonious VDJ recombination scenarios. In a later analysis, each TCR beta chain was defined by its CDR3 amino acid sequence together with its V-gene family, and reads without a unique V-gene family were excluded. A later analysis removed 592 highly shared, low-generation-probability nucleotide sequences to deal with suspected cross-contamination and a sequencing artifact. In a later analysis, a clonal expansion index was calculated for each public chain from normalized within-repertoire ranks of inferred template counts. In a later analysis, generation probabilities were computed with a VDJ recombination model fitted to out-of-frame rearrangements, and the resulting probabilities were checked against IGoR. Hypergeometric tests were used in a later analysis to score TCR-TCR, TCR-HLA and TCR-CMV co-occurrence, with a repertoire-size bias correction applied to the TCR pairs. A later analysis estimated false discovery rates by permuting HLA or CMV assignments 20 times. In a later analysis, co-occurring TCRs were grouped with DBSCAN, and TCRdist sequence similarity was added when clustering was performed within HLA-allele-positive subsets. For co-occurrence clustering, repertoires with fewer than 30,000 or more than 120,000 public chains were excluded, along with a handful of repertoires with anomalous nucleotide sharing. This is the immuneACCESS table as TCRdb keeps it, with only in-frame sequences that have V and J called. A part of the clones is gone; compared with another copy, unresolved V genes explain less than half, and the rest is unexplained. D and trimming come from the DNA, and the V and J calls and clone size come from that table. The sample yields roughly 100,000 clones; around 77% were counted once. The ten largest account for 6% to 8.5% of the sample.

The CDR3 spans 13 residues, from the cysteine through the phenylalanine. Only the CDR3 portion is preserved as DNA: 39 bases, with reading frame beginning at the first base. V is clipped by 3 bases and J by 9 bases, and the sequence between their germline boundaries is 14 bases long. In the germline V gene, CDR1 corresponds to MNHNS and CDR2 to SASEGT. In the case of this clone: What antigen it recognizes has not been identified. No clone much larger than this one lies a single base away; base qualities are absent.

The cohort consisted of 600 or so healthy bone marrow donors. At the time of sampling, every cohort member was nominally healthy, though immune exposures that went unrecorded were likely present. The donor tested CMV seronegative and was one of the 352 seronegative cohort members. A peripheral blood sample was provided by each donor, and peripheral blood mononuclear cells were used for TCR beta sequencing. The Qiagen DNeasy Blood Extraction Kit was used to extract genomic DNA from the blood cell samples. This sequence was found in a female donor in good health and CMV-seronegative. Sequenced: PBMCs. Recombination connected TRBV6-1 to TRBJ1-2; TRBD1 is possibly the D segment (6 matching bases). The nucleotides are TGTGCCAGCAGTGAGGCAGGGGATATGAGCTACACCTTC. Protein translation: CASSEAGDMSYTF.